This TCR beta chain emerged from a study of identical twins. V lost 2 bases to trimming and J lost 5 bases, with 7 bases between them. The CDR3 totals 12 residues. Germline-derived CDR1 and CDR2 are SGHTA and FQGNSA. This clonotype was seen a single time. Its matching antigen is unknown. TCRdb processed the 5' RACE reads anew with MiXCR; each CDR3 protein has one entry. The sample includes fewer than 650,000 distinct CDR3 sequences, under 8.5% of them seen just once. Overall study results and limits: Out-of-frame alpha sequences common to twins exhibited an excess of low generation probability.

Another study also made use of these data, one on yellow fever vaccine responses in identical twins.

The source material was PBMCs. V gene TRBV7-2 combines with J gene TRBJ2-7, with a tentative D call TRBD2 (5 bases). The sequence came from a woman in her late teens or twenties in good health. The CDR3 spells CASSLFGDEQYF. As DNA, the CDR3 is TGTGCCAGCAGCTTATTCGGGGACGAGCAGTACTTC.